This is a list of T cell receptor beta chains from one sample in a study of cytomegalovirus exposure and HLA in healthy donors. Assay: immunoSEQ multiplex PCR; the TCRdb copy retains only in-frame clones and omits some. The sample has tens of thousands of clones; approximately 62% are singletons. Material: PBMCs. The receptor source for this set is a male donor in good health and CMV-seropositive. Both conserved end residues are part of each CDR3. A D gene is named only where the DNA matches it firmly. The size entry is marked missing in some rows and otherwise reads once, few, many or a size class.

>TRBV19|TRBD2|-|TRBJ2-5
CASRSSAGGETQYF
TGTGCCAGTAGATCTTCAGCGGGAGGGGAGACCCAGTACTTC
>TRBV14|TRBD1|-|TRBJ2-3
CASSRDRWPADTQYF
TGTGCCAGCAGCCGGGACAGGTGGCCGGCAGATACGCAGTATTTT
>TRBV6-4|-|few|TRBJ1-2
CASSDDGEYGYTF
TGTGCCAGCAGTGACGACGGGGAATATGGCTACACCTTC
>TRBV6-5|TRBD1|-|TRBJ2-7
CASRYQGAGEQYF
TGTGCCAGCAGATACCAGGGGGCTGGCGAGCAGTACTTC
>TRBV7-2|TRBD1|few|TRBJ1-2
CASSLRQGDYYGYTF
TGTGCCAGCAGCCTAAGACAGGGTGACTACTATGGCTACACCTTC
>TRBV29-1|-|once|TRBJ1-1
CSVRAGLSTGNTEAFF
TGCAGCGTCCGGGCAGGGCTTTCAACCGGGAACACTGAAGCTTTCTTT
>TRBV9|TRBD1|few|TRBJ1-1
CASSAIQGAWDTEAFF
TGTGCCAGCAGCGCAATACAGGGGGCCTGGGACACTGAAGCTTTCTTT
>TRBV10-3|TRBD2|few|TRBJ2-3
CAISEASGGATQYF
TGTGCCATCAGTGAGGCTAGCGGGGGGGCTACGCAGTATTTT
>TRBV6-4|TRBD2|few|TRBJ2-1
CASSDSGGSSYNEQFF
TGTGCCAGCAGTGACTCGGGCGGGAGCTCCTACAATGAGCAGTTCTTC
>TRBV4-2|-|-|TRBJ2-1
CASSQDVTTSTMKQFF
TGTGCCAGCAGCCAAGATGTGACTACTTCTACAATGAAGCAGTTCTTC
>TRBV9|TRBD1|-|TRBJ1-2
CASSHPRTGNYGYTF
TGTGCCAGCAGCCACCCCAGGACAGGGAACTATGGCTACACCTTC
>TRBV18|-|few|TRBJ1-4
CASSPRGTEKLFF
TGTGCCAGCTCACCAAGGGGTACTGAAAAACTGTTTTTT
>TRBV5-1|-|few|TRBJ2-7
CASSLEWGPSYEQYF
TGCGCCAGCAGCTTGGAGTGGGGGCCGTCCTACGAGCAGTACTTC
>TRBV15|-|few|TRBJ1-5
CATSTRQIHQPQHF
TGTGCCACCAGCACCCGACAAATTCATCAGCCCCAGCATTTT
>TRBV9|-|-|TRBJ2-3
CASSVDSGGSTDTQYF
TGTGCCAGCAGCGTAGATTCGGGCGGGAGCACAGATACGCAGTATTTT
>TRBV19|TRBD2|-|TRBJ2-1
CASRSGLAGGYNEQFF
TGTGCCAGTAGATCGGGACTAGCGGGAGGATACAATGAGCAGTTCTTC
>TRBV2|-|-|TRBJ1-2
CASSVRDNGLGYTF
TGTGCCAGCAGTGTCCGGGACAACGGGCTTGGCTACACCTTC
>TRBV9|-|-|TRBJ2-5
CASSVGVGGTQYF
TGTGCCAGCAGCGTGGGGGTCGGGGGGACCCAGTACTTC
>TRBV5-1|TRBD1|few|TRBJ1-1
CASSLATGTVNTEAFF
TGCGCCAGCAGCTTGGCCACCGGGACAGTGAACACTGAAGCTTTCTTT
>TRBV15|-|-|TRBJ2-2
CATSRDIIYGGGELFF
TGTGCCACCAGCAGAGATATTATATACGGCGGCGGGGAGCTGTTTTTT
>TRBV14|-|once|TRBJ1-1
CASSQEGRANTEAFF
TGTGCCAGCAGCCAAGAAGGGAGGGCGAACACTGAAGCTTTCTTT
>TRBV7-3|TRBD1|-|TRBJ2-7
CARFRDRGRHEQYF
TGTGCCAGGTTCCGGGACAGGGGCCGTCACGAGCAGTACTTC
>TRBV6-5|-|-|TRBJ2-5
CASSPPGHKETQYF
TGTGCCAGCAGTCCCCCGGGACACAAAGAGACCCAGTACTTC
>TRBV5-1|TRBD1|-|TRBJ1-1
CASSQSTGVGTEAFF
TGCGCCAGCAGCCAGTCGACAGGGGTGGGCACTGAAGCTTTCTTT
>TRBV29-1|-|few|TRBJ1-6
CSVSESYNSPLHF
TGCAGCGTTTCCGAGTCCTATAATTCACCCCTCCACTTT
>TRBV30|-|-|TRBJ2-3
CAWAGRAGGTTDTQYF
TGTGCCTGGGCCGGTCGGGCCGGGGGTACAACAGATACGCAGTATTTT
>TRBV6-5|-|-|TRBJ1-2
CASSYSGAATRGYTF
TGTGCCAGCAGTTACTCGGGCGCTGCGACAAGAGGCTACACCTTC
>TRBV29-1|TRBD1|few|TRBJ1-2
CSVLSGGEDYGYTF
TGCAGCGTTTTATCAGGGGGCGAAGACTATGGCTACACCTTC
>TRBV19|-|-|TRBJ2-3
CASSDPGGSSTDTQYF
TGTGCCAGTAGCGACCCCGGCGGATCTAGCACAGATACGCAGTATTTT
>TRBV6-5|-|-|TRBJ2-7
CASSRLGAGDEQYF
TGTGCCAGCAGCCGACTAGGGGCTGGGGACGAGCAGTACTTC
>TRBV5-1|-|once|TRBJ2-3
CASSLDGKSTDTQYF
TGCGCCAGCAGCTTGGACGGGAAAAGCACAGATACGCAGTATTTT
>TRBV7-8|TRBD1|-|TRBJ1-2
CASSPGTGGTRGYTF
TGTGCCAGCAGCCCTGGGACAGGGGGCACTCGTGGCTACACCTTC
>TRBV7-3|TRBD1|-|TRBJ1-2
CASSPGTGHGYTF
TGTGCCAGCAGCCCCGGGACAGGGCATGGCTACACCTTC
>TRBV15|-|few|TRBJ2-2
CATSRGAGPNTGELFF
TGTGCCACCAGCAGAGGGGCGGGACCTAACACCGGGGAGCTGTTTTTT
>TRBV10-1|TRBD2|-|TRBJ2-1
CASSESGLAGVDEQFF
TGCGCCAGCAGTGAGTCGGGGCTAGCGGGGGTCGATGAGCAGTTCTTC
>TRBV5-1|TRBD2|-|TRBJ2-2
CASSIGLAVNTGELFF
TGCGCCAGCAGCATCGGACTAGCAGTGAACACCGGGGAGCTGTTTTTT
>TRBV5-1|TRBD1|once|TRBJ1-6
CASSPGQDYNSPLHF
TGCGCCAGCAGCCCGGGACAGGACTATAATTCACCCCTCCACTTT
>TRBV7-8|-|-|TRBJ1-5
CASSLDRGNQPQHF
TGTGCCAGCAGCCTAGACCGAGGCAATCAGCCCCAGCATTTT
>TRBV30|-|-|TRBJ2-4
CAWSVGATGSGLAKNIQYF
TGTGCCTGGAGTGTAGGTGCTACGGGTAGCGGATTAGCCAAAAACATTCAGTACTTC
>TRBV6-6|TRBD1|-|TRBJ1-1
CASSYSRGQGWAEAFF
TGTGCCAGCAGTTACTCGAGGGGACAGGGATGGGCTGAAGCTTTCTTT
>TRBV7-8|TRBD1|-|TRBJ1-1
CASSTGDRVNTEAFF
TGTGCCAGCAGCACCGGTGACAGGGTGAACACTGAAGCTTTCTTT
>TRBV6-1|-|-|TRBJ2-1
CASSSYTYNEQFF
TGTGCCAGCAGCTCCTATACCTACAATGAGCAGTTCTTC
>TRBV11-3|-|-|TRBJ1-1
CASSLPRGAPDTEAFF
TGTGCCAGCAGCTTACCCCGGGGAGCGCCTGACACTGAAGCTTTCTTT
>TRBV7-7|-|-|TRBJ2-1
CASSLSHNEQFF
TGTGCCAGCAGCTTAAGCCACAATGAGCAGTTCTTC
>TRBV7-2|TRBD1|-|TRBJ2-5
CASSRGQMYQETQYF
TGTGCCAGCAGCCGGGGACAGATGTACCAAGAGACCCAGTACTTC